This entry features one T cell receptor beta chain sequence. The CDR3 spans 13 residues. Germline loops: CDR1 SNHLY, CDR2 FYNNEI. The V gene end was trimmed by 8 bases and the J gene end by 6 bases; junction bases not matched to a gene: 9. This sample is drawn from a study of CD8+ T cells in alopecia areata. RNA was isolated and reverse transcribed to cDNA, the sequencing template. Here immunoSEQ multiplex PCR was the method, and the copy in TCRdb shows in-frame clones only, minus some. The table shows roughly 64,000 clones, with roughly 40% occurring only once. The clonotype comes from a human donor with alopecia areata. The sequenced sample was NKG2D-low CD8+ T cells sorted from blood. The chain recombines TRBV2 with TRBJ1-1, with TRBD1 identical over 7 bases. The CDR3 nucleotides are TGTGCCAGCGGACAGGCGGGACATCCTGAAGCTTTCTTT. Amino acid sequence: CASGQAGHPEAFF.